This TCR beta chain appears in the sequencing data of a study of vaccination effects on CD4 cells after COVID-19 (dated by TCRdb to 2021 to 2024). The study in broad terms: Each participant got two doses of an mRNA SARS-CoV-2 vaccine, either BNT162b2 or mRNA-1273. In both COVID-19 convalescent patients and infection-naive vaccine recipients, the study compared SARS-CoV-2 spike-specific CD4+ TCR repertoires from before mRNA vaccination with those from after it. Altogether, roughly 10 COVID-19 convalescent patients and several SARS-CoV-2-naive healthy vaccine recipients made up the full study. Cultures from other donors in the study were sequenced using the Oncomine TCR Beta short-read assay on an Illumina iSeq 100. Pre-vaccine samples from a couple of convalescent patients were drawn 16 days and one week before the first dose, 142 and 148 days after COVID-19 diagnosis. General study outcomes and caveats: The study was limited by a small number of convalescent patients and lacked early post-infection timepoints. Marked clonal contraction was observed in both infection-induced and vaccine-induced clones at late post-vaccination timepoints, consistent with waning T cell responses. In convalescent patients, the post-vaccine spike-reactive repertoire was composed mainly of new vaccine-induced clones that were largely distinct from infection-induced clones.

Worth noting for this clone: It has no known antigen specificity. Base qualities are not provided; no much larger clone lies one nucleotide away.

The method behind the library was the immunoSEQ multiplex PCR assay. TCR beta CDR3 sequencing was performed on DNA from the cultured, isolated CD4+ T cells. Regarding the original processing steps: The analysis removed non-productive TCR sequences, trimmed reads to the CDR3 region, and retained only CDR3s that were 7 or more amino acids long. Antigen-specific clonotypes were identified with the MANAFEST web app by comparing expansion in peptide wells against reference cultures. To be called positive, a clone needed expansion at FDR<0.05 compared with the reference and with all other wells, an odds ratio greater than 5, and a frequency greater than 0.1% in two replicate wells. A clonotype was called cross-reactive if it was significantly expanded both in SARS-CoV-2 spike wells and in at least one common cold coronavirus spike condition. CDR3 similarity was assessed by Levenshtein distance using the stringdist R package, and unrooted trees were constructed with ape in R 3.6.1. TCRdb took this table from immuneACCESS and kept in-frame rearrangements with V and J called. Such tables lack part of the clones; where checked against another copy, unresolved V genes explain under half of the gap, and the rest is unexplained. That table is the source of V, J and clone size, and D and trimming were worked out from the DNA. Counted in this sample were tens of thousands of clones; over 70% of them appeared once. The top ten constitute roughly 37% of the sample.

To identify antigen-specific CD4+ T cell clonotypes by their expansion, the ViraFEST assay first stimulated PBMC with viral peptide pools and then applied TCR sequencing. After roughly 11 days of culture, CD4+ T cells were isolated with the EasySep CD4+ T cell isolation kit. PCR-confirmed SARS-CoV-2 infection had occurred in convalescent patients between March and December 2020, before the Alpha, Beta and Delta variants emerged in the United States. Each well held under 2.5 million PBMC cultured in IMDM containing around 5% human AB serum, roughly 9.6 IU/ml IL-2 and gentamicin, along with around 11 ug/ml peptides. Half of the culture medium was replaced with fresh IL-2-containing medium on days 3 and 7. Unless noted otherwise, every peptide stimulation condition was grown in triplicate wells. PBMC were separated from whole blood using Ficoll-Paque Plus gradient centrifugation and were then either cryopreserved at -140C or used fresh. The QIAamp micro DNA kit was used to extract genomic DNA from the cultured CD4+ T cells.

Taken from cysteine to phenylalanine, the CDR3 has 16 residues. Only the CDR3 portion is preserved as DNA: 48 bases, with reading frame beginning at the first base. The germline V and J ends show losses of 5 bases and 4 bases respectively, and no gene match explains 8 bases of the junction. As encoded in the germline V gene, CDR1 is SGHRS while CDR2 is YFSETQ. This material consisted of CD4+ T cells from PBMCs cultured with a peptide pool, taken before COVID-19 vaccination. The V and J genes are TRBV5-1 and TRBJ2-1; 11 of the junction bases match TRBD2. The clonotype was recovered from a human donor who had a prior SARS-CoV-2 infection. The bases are TGCGCCAGCAGTGAGGCTAGCGGGGGGAAATACAATGAGCAGTTCTTC. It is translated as CASSEASGGKYNEQFF. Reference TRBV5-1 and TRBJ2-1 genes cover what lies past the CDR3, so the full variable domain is KAGVTQTPRYLIKTRGQQVTLSCSPISGHRSVSWYQQTPGQGLQFLFEYFSETQRNKGNFPGRFSGRQFSNSRSEMNVSTLELGDSALYLCASSEASGGKYNEQFFGPGTRLTVL.